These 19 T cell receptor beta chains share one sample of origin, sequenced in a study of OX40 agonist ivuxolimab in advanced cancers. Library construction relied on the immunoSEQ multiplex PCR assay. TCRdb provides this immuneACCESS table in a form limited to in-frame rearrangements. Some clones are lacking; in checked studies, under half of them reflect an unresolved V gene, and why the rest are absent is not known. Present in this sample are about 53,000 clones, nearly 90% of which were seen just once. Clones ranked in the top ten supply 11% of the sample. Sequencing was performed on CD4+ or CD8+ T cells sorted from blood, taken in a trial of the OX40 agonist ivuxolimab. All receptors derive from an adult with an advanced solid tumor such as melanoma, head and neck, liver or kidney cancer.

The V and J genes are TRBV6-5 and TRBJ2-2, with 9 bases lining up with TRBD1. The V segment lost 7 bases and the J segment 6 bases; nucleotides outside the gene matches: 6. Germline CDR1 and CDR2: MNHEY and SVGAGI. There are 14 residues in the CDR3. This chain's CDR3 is CASKGTGRAGELFF. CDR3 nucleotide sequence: TGTGCCAGCAAGGGGACAGGGCGAGCCGGGGAGCTGTTTTTT.

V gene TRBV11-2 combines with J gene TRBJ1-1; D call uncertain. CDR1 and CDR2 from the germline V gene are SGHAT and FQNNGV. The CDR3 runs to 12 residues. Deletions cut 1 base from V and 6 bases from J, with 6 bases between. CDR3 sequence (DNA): TGTGCCAGCAGCTTAGGTCGGGCTGAAGCTTTCTTT. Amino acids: CASSLGRAEAFF.

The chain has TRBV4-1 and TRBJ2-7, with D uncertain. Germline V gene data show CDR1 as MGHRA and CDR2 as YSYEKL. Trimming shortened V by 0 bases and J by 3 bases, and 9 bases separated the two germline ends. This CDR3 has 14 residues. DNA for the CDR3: TGCGCCAGCAGCCAAGAAGGGAATGGCTACGAGCAGTACTTC. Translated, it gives CASSQEGNGYEQYF.

CDR3 residues: CASSLSGANEQFF. The CDR3, as DNA: TGTGCCAGCAGCTTATCAGGGGCTAATGAGCAGTTCTTC. The rearrangement links TRBV7-9 to TRBJ2-1; D possibly corresponds to TRBD1 (6 bases). V lost 2 bases to trimming and J lost 7 bases, with 9 bases between them. Looked up from germline, CDR1 is SEHNR and CDR2 is FQNEAQ (reference sequence). The CDR3 is 13 amino acids.

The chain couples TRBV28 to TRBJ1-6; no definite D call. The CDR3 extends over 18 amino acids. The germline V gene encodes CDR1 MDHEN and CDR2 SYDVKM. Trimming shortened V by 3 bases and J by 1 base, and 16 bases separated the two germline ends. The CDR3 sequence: CASSFRVLGNSYNSPLHF. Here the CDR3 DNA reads TGTGCCAGCAGTTTCCGGGTGCTGGGGAATTCCTATAATTCACCCCTCCACTTT.

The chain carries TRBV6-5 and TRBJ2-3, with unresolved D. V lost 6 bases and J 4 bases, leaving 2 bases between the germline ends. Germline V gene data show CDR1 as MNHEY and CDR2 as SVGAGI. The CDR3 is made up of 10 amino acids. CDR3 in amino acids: CASRSDTQYF. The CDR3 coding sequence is TGTGCCAGCAGATCAGATACGCAGTATTTT.

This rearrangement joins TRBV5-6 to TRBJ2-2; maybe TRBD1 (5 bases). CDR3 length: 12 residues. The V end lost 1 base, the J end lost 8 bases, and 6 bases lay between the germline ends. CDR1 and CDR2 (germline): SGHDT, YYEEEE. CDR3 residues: CASSLSGGELFF. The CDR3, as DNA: TGTGCCAGCAGCTTGTCAGGGGGGGAGCTGTTTTTT.

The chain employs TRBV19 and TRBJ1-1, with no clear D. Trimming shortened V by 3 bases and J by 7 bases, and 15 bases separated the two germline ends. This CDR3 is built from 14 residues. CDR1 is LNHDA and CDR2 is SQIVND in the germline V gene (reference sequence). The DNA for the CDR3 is TGTGCCAGTAGTATTTGGGGAAGGGAAGGTGAAGCTTTCTTT. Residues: CASSIWGREGEAFF. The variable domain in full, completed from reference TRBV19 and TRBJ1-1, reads DGGITQSPKYLFRKEGQNVTLSCEQNLNHDAMYWYRQDPGQGLRLIYYSQIVNDFQKGDIAEGYSVSREKKESFPLTVTSAQKNPTAFYLCASSIWGREGEAFFGQGTRLTVV.

The CDR3 is CASISSEHLEAFF. The CDR3 nucleotides are TGTGCCAGCATCTCATCAGAGCACCTTGAAGCTTTCTTT. The genes are TRBV6-1 and TRBJ1-1; D unresolved. CDR1 and CDR2 (germline): MNHNS, SASEGT. The V end lost 7 bases, the J end lost 7 bases, and 16 bases lay between the germline ends. This CDR3 region has 13 residues.

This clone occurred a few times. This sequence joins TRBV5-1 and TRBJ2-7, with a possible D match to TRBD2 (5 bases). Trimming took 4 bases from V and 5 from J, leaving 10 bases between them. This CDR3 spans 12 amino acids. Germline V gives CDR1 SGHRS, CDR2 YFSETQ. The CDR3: CASSDEGDEQYF. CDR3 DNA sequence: TGCGCCAGCAGCGATGAGGGAGACGAGCAGTACTTC.

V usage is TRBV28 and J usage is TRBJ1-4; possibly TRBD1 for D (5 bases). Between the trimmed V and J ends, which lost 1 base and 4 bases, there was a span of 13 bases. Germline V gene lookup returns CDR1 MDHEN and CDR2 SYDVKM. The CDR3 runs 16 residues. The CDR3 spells CASSLSTDIVNEKLFF. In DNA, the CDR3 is TGTGCCAGCAGTTTATCGACAGATATCGTTAATGAAAAACTGTTTTTT.

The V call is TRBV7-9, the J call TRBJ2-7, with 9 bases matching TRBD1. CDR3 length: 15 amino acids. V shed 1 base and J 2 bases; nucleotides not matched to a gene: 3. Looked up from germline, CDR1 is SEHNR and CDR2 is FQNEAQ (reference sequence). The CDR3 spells CASSLGGTGTYEQYF. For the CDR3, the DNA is TGTGCCAGCAGCTTAGGAGGGACAGGGACCTACGAGCAGTACTTC.

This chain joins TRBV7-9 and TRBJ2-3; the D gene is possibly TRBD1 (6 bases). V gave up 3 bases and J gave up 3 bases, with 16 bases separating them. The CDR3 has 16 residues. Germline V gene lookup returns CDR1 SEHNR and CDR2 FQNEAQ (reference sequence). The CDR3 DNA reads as TGTGCCAGCAGCTTCGGCAGGGACATAGGTACAGATACGCAGTATTTT. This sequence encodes CASSFGRDIGTDTQYF. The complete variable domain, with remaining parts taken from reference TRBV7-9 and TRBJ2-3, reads DTGVSQNPRHKITKRGQNVTFRCDPISEHNRLYWYRQTLGQGPEFLTYFQNEAQLEKSRLLSDRFSAERPKGSFSTLEIQRTEQGDSAMYLCASSFGRDIGTDTQYFGPGTRLTVL.

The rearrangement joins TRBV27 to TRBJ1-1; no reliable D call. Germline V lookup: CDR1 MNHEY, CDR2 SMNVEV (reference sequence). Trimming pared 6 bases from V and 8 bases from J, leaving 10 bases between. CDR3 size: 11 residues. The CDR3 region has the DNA TGTGCCAGCAGATTTGGGGTCGAAGCTTTCTTT. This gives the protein CASRFGVEAFF.

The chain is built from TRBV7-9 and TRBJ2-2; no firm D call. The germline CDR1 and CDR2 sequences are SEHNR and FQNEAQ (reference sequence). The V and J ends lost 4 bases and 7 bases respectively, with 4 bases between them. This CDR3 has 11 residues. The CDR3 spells CASSWYGELFF. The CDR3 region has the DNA TGTGCCAGCAGCTGGTACGGGGAGCTGTTTTTT. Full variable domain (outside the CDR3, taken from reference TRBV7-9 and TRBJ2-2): DTGVSQNPRHKITKRGQNVTFRCDPISEHNRLYWYRQTLGQGPEFLTYFQNEAQLEKSRLLSDRFSAERPKGSFSTLEIQRTEQGDSAMYLCASSWYGELFFGEGSRLTVL.

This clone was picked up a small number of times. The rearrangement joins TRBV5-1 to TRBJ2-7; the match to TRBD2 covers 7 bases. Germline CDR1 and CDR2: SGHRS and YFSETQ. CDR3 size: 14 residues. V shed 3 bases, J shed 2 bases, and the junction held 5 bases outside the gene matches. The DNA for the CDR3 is TGCGCCAGCAGCTATGGCGGGAGCGCCTACGAGCAGTACTTC. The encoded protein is CASSYGGSAYEQYF.

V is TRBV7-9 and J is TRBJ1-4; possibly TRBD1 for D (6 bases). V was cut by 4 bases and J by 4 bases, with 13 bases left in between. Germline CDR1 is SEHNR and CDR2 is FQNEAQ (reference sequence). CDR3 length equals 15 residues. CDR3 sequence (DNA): TGTGCCAGCAGCTCCCAGACAGGCCATAATGAAAAACTGTTTTTT. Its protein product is CASSSQTGHNEKLFF.

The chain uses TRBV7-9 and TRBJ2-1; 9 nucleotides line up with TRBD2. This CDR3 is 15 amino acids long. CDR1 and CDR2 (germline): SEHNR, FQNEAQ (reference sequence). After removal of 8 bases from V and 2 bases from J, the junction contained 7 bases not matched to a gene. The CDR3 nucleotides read TGTGCCAGCGGGGTAGCGGGAGACCCCTACAATGAGCAGTTCTTC. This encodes CASGVAGDPYNEQFF.

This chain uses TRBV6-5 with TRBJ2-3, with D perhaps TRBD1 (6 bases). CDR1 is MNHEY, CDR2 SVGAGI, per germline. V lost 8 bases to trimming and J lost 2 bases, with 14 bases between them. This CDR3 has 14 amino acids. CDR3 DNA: TGTGCCAGCGTTCAGGACAGCTCCACAGATACGCAGTATTTT. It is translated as CASVQDSSTDTQYF.